The 2 T cell receptor beta chains given below trace back to one sample, sequenced in a study of glioma-infiltrating T cells after dendritic cell vaccination. Produced via immunoSEQ multiplex PCR; TCRdb's table is partial and in-frame only. Of some 78,000 clones listed, 85% were seen once; the top ten hold about 9.3%. Sample time point: after dendritic cell vaccination, including at tumor progression/relapse. Sequencing used blood, obtained after dendritic cell vaccination. All receptors derive from a human donor with glioblastoma.

This chain connects TRBV4-1 to TRBJ2-7; 7 nucleotides line up with TRBD2. The CDR3 covers 18 residues. Trimming at V came to 0 bases and at J to 0 bases, leaving 11 bases not matched to a gene. CDR1 and CDR2 from the germline V gene are MGHRA and YSYEKL. The CDR3 DNA reads TGCGCCAGCAGCCAAGATAGTTTTGGGGGAGGGAGCTCCTACGAGCAGTACTTC. Its protein product is CASSQDSFGGGSSYEQYF.

This chain connects TRBV5-1 to TRBJ1-2, with 12 bases that match TRBD1. The CDR3 spans 14 residues. Germline assignment: CDR1 SGHRS and CDR2 YFSETQ. Trimming cost V 0 bases and J 8 bases; bases outside gene matches: 2. The CDR3 spells CASSLGDRGQGYTF. CDR3 in DNA: TGCGCCAGCAGCTTGGGGGACAGGGGGCAAGGCTACACCTTC.